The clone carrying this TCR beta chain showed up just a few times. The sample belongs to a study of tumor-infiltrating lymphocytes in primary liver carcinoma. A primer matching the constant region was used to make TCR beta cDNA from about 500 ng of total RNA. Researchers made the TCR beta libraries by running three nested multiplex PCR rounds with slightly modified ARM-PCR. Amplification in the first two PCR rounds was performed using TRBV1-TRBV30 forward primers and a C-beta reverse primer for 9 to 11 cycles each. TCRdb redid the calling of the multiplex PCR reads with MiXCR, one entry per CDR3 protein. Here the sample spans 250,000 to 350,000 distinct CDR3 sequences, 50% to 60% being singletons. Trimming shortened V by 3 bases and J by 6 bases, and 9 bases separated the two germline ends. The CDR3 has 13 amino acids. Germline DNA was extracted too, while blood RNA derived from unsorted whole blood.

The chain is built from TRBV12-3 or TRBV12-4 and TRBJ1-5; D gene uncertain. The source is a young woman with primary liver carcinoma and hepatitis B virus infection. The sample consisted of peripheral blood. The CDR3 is CASSLWGAQPQHF. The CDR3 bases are TGTGCCAGCAGTTTGTGGGGAGCTCAGCCCCAGCATTTT.